This TCR beta chain stems from a study of T cells in Graves' hyperthyroidism and ophthalmopathy (dated by TCRdb to the late 2010s). In the study overall: Peripheral blood samples were taken at initial diagnosis, before any treatment was given. Prospective prediction of ophthalmopathy was tested in an independent validation cohort of fewer than 20 hyperthyroidism patients and some 17 patients who later progressed to ophthalmopathy. After blood sampling, hyperthyroidism patients were treated with methimazole at a starting dose of 30 mg daily, and ophthalmopathy patients were treated with high-dose intravenous methylprednisolone. The approximately 90 discovery patients were randomly split 7:3 into training and test sets. In addition, the study compared T-cell repertoires in thyroid tissue and in blood from five or six Graves' hyperthyroidism patients. To identify distinguishing TCR V-J signatures, a discovery cohort of around 100 patients was used, comprising approximately 40 with Graves' ophthalmopathy and 57 with stable Graves' hyperthyroidism. The paper reports TCR Vbeta CDR3 sequencing of approximately 140 peripheral blood samples: around 41 ophthalmopathy, roughly 80 hyperthyroidism and about 17 progressor patients.

What the work shows at the level of the full study, not this receptor alone: A 13 V-J signature model separated ophthalmopathy from stable hyperthyroidism, with just over 85% sensitivity and around 84% specificity in cross-validation and 80%/75% in testing. In validation, the model predicted progression to ophthalmopathy with roughly 66% sensitivity and 72% to 75% specificity, a median of 6.5 months before onset. Sample size was not statistically predetermined, and investigators were not blinded to group allocation. Blood samples also contained most of the expanded thyroid clonotypes (frequency above 0.001), which suggests that blood repertoires may reflect thyroid immune responses.

The CDR3, cysteine through phenylalanine, is 15 amino acids long. The entry retains the CDR3 DNA only, 45 bases that are in frame from base 1. Reading the germline V gene gives CDR1 SGDLS and CDR2 YYNGEE. V sheds 3 bases and J sheds 1 base, leaving 10 bases between their ends. There are many counts of this clonotype. It lacks a known antigen. No qualities accompany the bases; no much larger clone lies one base away. The hyperthyroidism patients were between 18 and 65 years old and newly diagnosed, with a disease duration of less than 2 months. Patients with uncontrolled infections, other autoimmune diseases, pregnancy or lactation were excluded. Diagnoses were established on the basis of clinical symptoms, serum thyroxine and TRAb, thyroid ultrasound, and orbital computed tomography. Blood from progressor patients was drawn when they were first diagnosed with hyperthyroidism, before any ophthalmopathy symptoms appeared. PBMCs were separated from around 9.1 ml of fresh peripheral blood using Ficoll-Paque density gradient centrifugation. Progressor patients were first diagnosed with Graves' hyperthyroidism and then developed ophthalmopathy during follow-up. Total RNA was extracted using Trizol reagent, and RNA quality was assessed on an Agilent 2100 Bioanalyzer.

The TCR beta CDR3 regions were amplified from RNA transcripts. For the first round of RT-PCR on the TCR CDR3, the HTBI primer set was used together with the Qiagen OneStep RT-PCR kit. Libraries were constructed in a second round of multiplex PCR, after which size selection and purification were carried out. Paired-end sequencing of the libraries was performed with 100 bp reads on an Illumina HiSeq2000. The study's own analysis went as follows. SOAPnuke was used to process the raw data, throwing out any read that contained adapters or uncalled bases, had a mean Phred below 15, or lacked an exact constant-primer or identifier match. COPE v1.2.5 was used to merge the high-quality paired reads, and each unique nucleotide sequence was defined as a clonotype. MiTCR v1.1 was used to align clonotypes to the IMGT TRBV, TRBD and TRBJ reference segments. The analysis included only V-J combinations with a frequency above 0.0001, which together covered 99% to 99.2% of the repertoires. A TCS score was defined as the ratio of F50 (clonal expansion) to E x V (chaos), with BLOSUM62-based TCRdist applied between CDR3 peptides within each V-J. Welch's t-statistics and random forest reduced around 550 V-J features to under 15, which were used in a naive Bayes classifier (R e1071). The public reads were quality trimmed at Q25 with fastp and then assembled into clones with MiXCR by TCRdb, keeping productive beta chains. For every CDR3 protein sequence, its rows merge into one entry that carries the most common genes and DNA. TCRdb assigned the V and J calls; the authors' analysis was not used. The sample has over 200,000 distinct CDR3 sequences on record, 13% to 15% of them singletons. The biggest ten clones account for more than 10% of the sample.

The sample consisted of blood. The chain uses TRBV9 and TRBJ2-2, with an unclear D gene assignment. The receptor's source is a woman aged 40-49 years with Graves' hyperthyroidism that later progressed to Graves' ophthalmopathy. At the DNA level, the sequence is TGTGCCAGCAGCGGGATTGACCTGAACACCGGGGAGCTGTTTTTT. The resulting protein is CASSGIDLNTGELFF.